This record concerns one TCR beta chain sequence. Antigen specificity is unknown. The same CDR3 arises from other DNA sequences in this sample as well. This sample was taken from a study of T cell responses to AZD1222 COVID-19 vaccine. Study findings and constraints: Receipt of two AZD1222 doses was followed by a rise in Spike-specific TCR breadth and depth. At baseline, seropositivity was found in only a handful of AZD1222 recipients. Scientists sampled the repertoires only once the peak T cell response had passed. Donors were chiefly white British, with a greater number of females, and clonal diversity was perhaps underestimated.

The germline CDR1 and CDR2 sequences are KGHSH and LQKENI. CDR3 length: 14 amino acids. V shed 3 bases, J shed 1 base, and the junction held 2 bases outside the gene matches. Method: immunoSEQ multiplex PCR; TCRdb's copy keeps in-frame clones and lacks some. The sample consists of 95,000 to 100,000 clones, about 90% of them appearing once. The source is an adult in good health. The material sequenced was peripheral blood, taken on day 0 of AZD1222 vaccination. The V gene is TRBV18, the J gene TRBJ1-1, with 7 nucleotides matching TRBD1. The CDR3, as DNA: TGTGCCAGCTCACCCCAGGGGGAGAACACTGAAGCTTTCTTT. Its translation is CASSPQGENTEAFF.